The 21 T cell receptor beta chains presented below share a single source sample, sequenced in a study of cytomegalovirus exposure and HLA in healthy donors (dated by TCRdb to the late 2010s). Library preparation used the immunoSEQ multiplex PCR assay. The multiplex PCR relied on a mix of 60 forward primers for TCR Vbeta segments and 13 reverse primers for TCR Jbeta segments. Imported from immuneACCESS, the table was reduced by TCRdb to in-frame sequences with V and J called. These copies leave out some clones; in studies compared against another copy, an unresolved V gene accounts for under half, and the cause of the remainder is not known. This sample holds 150,000 to 200,000 clones; around 62% were observed only once. The ten biggest clones cover about 3.2% of the sample. Input material: PBMCs. The origin of the receptors is a middle-aged man in good health and CMV-seronegative.

As to this clone: Germline and junction disagree at one end, which may indicate a read error. The genes are TRBV7-9 and TRBJ2-1; tentatively, D is TRBD1 (6 bases). This CDR3 comprises 14 residues. Per the germline V gene, CDR1 is SEHNR and CDR2 is FQNEAQ (reference sequence). CDR3 sequence: CSSSLTGTNNEQFF. The CDR3 bases are TGTTCCAGCAGCTTGACAGGAACGAACAATGAGCAGTTCTTC.

This chain uses TRBV27 with TRBJ1-5; TRBD1 agrees at 7 bases. Germline V gives CDR1 MNHEY, CDR2 SMNVEV (reference sequence). The V segment lost 5 bases and the J segment 4 bases; nucleotides outside the gene matches: 8. This CDR3 region has 15 residues. The CDR3 loop reads CASSPYRGGNQPQHF. The CDR3 DNA reads TGTGCCAGCAGTCCCTACAGGGGTGGTAATCAGCCCCAGCATTTT.

The genes are TRBV7-2 and TRBJ1-2, with D maybe TRBD1 (5 bases). The CDR3 runs 17 residues. The germline V gene has CDR1 SGHTA and CDR2 FQGNSA. V lost 3 bases and J lost 14, with 31 bases in between. CDR3 in amino acids: CASSFTPTSGRSLGGTF. CDR3 in DNA: TGTGCCAGCAGCTTTACCCCCACTTCTGGCAGGAGCTTGGGGGGGACCTTC.

A few counts support this clone. The genes are TRBV29-1 and TRBJ2-1; D gene uncertain. Trimming took 6 bases from V and 5 from J, leaving 11 bases between them. CDR1 and CDR2 from the germline V gene are SQVTM and ANQGSEA. This CDR3 spans 12 amino acids. CDR3 region: CSVCPLNNEQFF. The CDR3 nucleotides read TGCAGCGTCTGTCCCTTAAACAATGAGCAGTTCTTC.

J is TRBJ2-2 and V is TRBV5-4; no clear D. From germline, CDR1 is SGHNT and CDR2 YYREEE (reference sequence). The CDR3 has 14 amino acids. V lost 1 base and J lost 4, with 8 bases in between. CDR3 residues: CASSLNRGTGELFF. CDR3 DNA sequence: TGTGCCAGCAGCTTGAACCGAGGCACCGGGGAGCTGTTTTTT.

J is TRBJ2-1 and V is TRBV29-1, with 10 bases identical to TRBD2. This CDR3 spans 13 amino acids. Trimming cost V 6 bases and J 5 bases; bases outside gene matches: 4. Germline V gives CDR1 SQVTM, CDR2 ANQGSEA. The CDR3 bases are TGCAGCGTCCGGACTAGCGGAAACAATGAGCAGTTCTTC. Protein product: CSVRTSGNNEQFF.

The rearrangement links TRBV7-9 to TRBJ1-1; 7 nucleotides line up with TRBD1. The CDR3 is 13 amino acids. CDR1 is SEHNR, CDR2 FQNEAQ, per germline (reference sequence). J lost 9 bases, V lost 5 bases, and 9 bases had no gene match. In DNA form, the CDR3 reads TGTGCCAGCAGCGCCAATCGGGACAGTAAAGCTTTCTTT. Residues: CASSANRDSKAFF.

This chain links TRBV7-2 with TRBJ1-5, with TRBD1 as a possible D gene (5 bases). CDR1 is SGHTA and CDR2 is FQGNSA in the germline V gene. The germline V and J ends were trimmed by 5 bases and 9 bases, with 14 bases remaining between them. This CDR3 has 13 amino acids. In nucleotides, the CDR3 is TGTGCCAGCAGCGTGTCCGGTGACAGGCCCCAGCATTTT. Translation: CASSVSGDRPQHF.

This clone came up a few times. V usage is TRBV29-1 and J usage is TRBJ1-5; the D gene is possibly TRBD1 (5 bases). Trimming removed 1 base from V and 7 bases from J, with 11 bases in between. CDR1 and CDR2 (germline): SQVTM, ANQGSEA. The CDR3 contains 13 residues. CDR3: CSVEVSGDQPQHF. Written as DNA, the CDR3 is TGCAGCGTTGAAGTAAGCGGGGACCAGCCCCAGCATTTT.

The chain combines TRBV5-6 with TRBJ2-7; D may be TRBD1 (6 bases). Looked up from germline, CDR1 is SGHDT and CDR2 is YYEEEE. V was cut by 5 bases and J by 2 bases, with 29 bases left in between. This CDR3 region has 19 residues. CDR3 nucleotides: TGTGCCAGCAGATCGGACAGATTCAACCTCGTTGGGGACGCCTACGAGCAGTACTTC. Translated, it gives CASRSDRFNLVGDAYEQYF.

This clone appeared once. The chain uses TRBV6-1 and TRBJ1-1; D not certain. V lost 6 bases, J lost 7 bases, and 6 bases lay in between. Germline-derived CDR1 and CDR2 are MNHNS and SASEGT. The CDR3 has 10 residues. Here the CDR3 reads CASSFGEAFF. For the CDR3, the DNA is TGTGCCAGCAGCTTCGGTGAAGCTTTCTTT.

In this sample, this clone turned up a few times. The V call is TRBV7-8, the J call TRBJ2-1; TRBD2 matches 11 bases. Germline V CDR1 and CDR2: SGHVS, FQNEAQ. Trimming removed 5 bases from V and 7 bases from J; junction bases left unmatched: 7. The CDR3 is 15 amino acids. The CDR3 loop reads CASSQGLAGRNEQFF. As DNA, the CDR3 is TGTGCCAGCAGCCAAGGACTAGCGGGTAGGAATGAGCAGTTCTTC.

V and J are TRBV4-1 and TRBJ2-4; 8 bases map to TRBD2. Trimming at V came to 3 bases and at J to 3 bases, leaving 7 bases not matched to a gene. The germline V gene has CDR1 MGHRA and CDR2 YSYEKL. CDR3 length: 16 residues. In DNA, the CDR3 is TGCGCCAGCAGCCAGCCGACTAGCGCCAACAAAAACATTCAGTACTTC. The encoded protein is CASSQPTSANKNIQYF.

The chain uses TRBV11-2 and TRBJ2-3, with a weak D call TRBD1 (5 bases). V gave up 1 base and J gave up 6 bases, with 23 bases separating them. This CDR3 is 18 amino acids long. Germline assignment: CDR1 SGHAT and CDR2 FQNNGV. The CDR3 here is CASSLGASPGIMADTQYF. CDR3 coding DNA: TGTGCCAGCAGCTTAGGCGCTTCTCCAGGGATCATGGCGGATACGCAGTATTTT.

V and J are TRBV11-2 and TRBJ2-1; 12 nucleotides line up with TRBD2. With 4 bases clipped from V and 12 bases from J, the junction kept 10 bases outside the gene matches. Germline V gene lookup returns CDR1 SGHAT and CDR2 FQNNGV. This CDR3 is 15 amino acids long. The CDR3 nucleotides read TGTGCCAGCAGCTCCCGACTAGCGGGGGACCAGGGGCAGTTCTTC. It specifies CASSSRLAGDQGQFF. The whole variable domain, filled in from reference TRBV11-2 and TRBJ2-1, reads EAGVAQSPRYKIIEKRQSVAFWCNPISGHATLYWYQQILGQGPKLLIQFQNNGVVDDSQLPKDRFSAERLKGVDSTLKIQPAKLEDSAVYLCASSSRLAGDQGQFFGPGTRLTVL.

This clone appeared a single time. V gene TRBV9 combines with J gene TRBJ2-2; 7 nucleotides match TRBD2. The CDR3 contains 16 residues. From germline, CDR1 is SGDLS and CDR2 YYNGEE. V shed 0 bases and J 3 bases; nucleotides not matched to a gene: 5. The CDR3 here is CASSVDSGKDTGELFF. CDR3 in DNA: TGTGCCAGCAGCGTAGACAGCGGGAAAGACACCGGGGAGCTGTTTTTT.

The V and J genes are TRBV7-2 and TRBJ2-2; no definite D call. With 1 base removed from V and 5 bases from J, the gap between germline ends came to 5 bases. Germline CDR1 SGHTA, CDR2 FQGNSA. This CDR3 spans 13 amino acids. The CDR3 DNA sequence: TGTGCCAGCAGCTTAGTTCAGACCGGGGAGCTGTTTTTT. It is translated as CASSLVQTGELFF.

This clone turned up a few times. The rearrangement uses TRBV7-2 and TRBJ2-2; D is unclear. Germline V gene lookup returns CDR1 SGHTA and CDR2 FQGNSA. The CDR3 has 12 residues. V lost 4 bases to trimming and J lost 6 bases, with 6 bases between them. The CDR3: CASSYYPGELFF. The DNA of the CDR3 is TGTGCCAGCAGCTACTATCCCGGGGAGCTGTTTTTT.

The chain joins TRBV25-1 to TRBJ2-3; 8 nucleotides align to TRBD1. CDR1 MGHDK and CDR2 SYGVNS come from the germline V gene. V was clipped by 4 bases and J by 0 bases; unmatched bases: 9. CDR3 size: 17 residues. The chain's CDR3 is CASSAYQGQESTDTQYF. The CDR3 nucleotides read TGTGCCAGCAGTGCCTACCAGGGACAGGAAAGCACAGATACGCAGTATTTT. The full variable domain, with the rest looked up from reference TRBV25-1 and TRBJ2-3, is EADIYQTPRYLVIGTGKKITLECSQTMGHDKMYWYQQDPGMELHLIHYSYGVNSTEKGDLSSESTVSRIRTEHFPLTLESARPSHTSQYLCASSAYQGQESTDTQYFGPGTRLTVL.

The V and J genes are TRBV2 and TRBJ1-5; TRBD1 matches at 8 bases. The CDR3 is made up of 15 amino acids. The J segment lost 3 bases and the V segment lost 6 bases, leaving 7 bases of the junction unmatched. CDR1 and CDR2 (germline): SNHLY, FYNNEI. The CDR3 DNA is TGTGCCAGCAGCCGGGACAGGAGGGCCAATCAGCCCCAGCATTTT. This translates into CASSRDRRANQPQHF.

The chain is built from TRBV5-1 and TRBJ1-2, with TRBD1 matching over 9 bases. The CDR3 is made up of 17 amino acids. With V trimmed by 1 base and J by 5 bases, 12 bases remained unmatched. Germline CDR1 and CDR2: SGHRS and YFSETQ. The CDR3 bases are TGCGCCAGCAGCTTGTTATTTGGGGACAGGGAAACTTATGGCTACACCTTC. Its translation is CASSLLFGDRETYGYTF.